This T cell receptor (beta chain) appears in the sequencing data of a study of T cells in Graves' hyperthyroidism and ophthalmopathy. RNA transcripts provided the source from which TCR beta CDR3 regions were amplified. First-round RT-PCR with HTBI primers amplified the TCR CDR3 region. Using its own MiXCR run on the multiplex PCR reads, TCRdb lists one record per CDR3 protein. This sample has approximately 700,000 distinct CDR3 sequences, with over 15% found just once. Germline CDR1 GTSNPN, CDR2 SVGIG (reference sequence). V was pared by 2 bases and J by 4 bases, with 5 bases of the junction left unmatched. This CDR3 is 14 amino acids long. This clonotype was seen many times.

The rearrangement uses TRBV30 and TRBJ2-7; 10 bases align to TRBD1. Sequencing was done on a sample of blood. The sequence was obtained from a man aged 18 to 29 with Graves' hyperthyroidism. The CDR3 sequence: CAWSWTGGGYEQYF. For the CDR3, the DNA is TGTGCCTGGAGTTGGACAGGGGGTGGGTACGAGCAGTACTTC.